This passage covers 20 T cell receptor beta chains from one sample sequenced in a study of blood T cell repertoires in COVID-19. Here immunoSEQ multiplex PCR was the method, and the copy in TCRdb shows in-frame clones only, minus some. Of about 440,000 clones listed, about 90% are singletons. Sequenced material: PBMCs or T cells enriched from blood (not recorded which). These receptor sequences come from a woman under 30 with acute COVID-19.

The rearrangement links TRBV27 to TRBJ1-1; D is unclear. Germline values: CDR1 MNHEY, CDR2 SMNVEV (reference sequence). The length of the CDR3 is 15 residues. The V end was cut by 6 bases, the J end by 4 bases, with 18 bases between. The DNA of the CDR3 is TGTGCCAGCAGACCTCCGGGGTTGTACGGCACTGAAGCTTTCTTT. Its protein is CASRPPGLYGTEAFF.

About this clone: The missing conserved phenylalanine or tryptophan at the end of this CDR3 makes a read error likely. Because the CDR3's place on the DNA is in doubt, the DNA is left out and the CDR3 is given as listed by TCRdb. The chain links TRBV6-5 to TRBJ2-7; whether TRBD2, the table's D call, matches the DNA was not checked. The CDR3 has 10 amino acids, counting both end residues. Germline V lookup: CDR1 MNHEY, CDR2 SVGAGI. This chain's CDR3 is CASSPRDSLL.

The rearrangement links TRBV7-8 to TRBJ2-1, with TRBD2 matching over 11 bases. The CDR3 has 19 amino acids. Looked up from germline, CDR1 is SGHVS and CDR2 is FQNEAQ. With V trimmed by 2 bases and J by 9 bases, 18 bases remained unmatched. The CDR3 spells CASSLRLAGGVYPTIEQFF. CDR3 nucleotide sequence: TGTGCCAGCAGCTTAAGGCTAGCGGGGGGAGTTTATCCGACAATTGAGCAGTTCTTC.

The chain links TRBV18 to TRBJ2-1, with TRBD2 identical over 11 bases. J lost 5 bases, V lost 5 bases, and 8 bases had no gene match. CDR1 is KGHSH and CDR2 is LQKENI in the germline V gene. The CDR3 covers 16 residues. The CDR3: CASSTIAGGPDNEQFF. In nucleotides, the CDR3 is TGTGCCAGCTCAACGATAGCGGGAGGGCCCGACAATGAGCAGTTCTTC. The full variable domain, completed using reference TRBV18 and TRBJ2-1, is NAGVMQNPRHLVRRRGQEARLRCSPMKGHSHVYWYRQLPEEGLKFMVYLQKENIIDESGMPKERFSAEFPKEGPSILRIQQVVRGDSAAYFCASSTIAGGPDNEQFFGPGTRLTVL.

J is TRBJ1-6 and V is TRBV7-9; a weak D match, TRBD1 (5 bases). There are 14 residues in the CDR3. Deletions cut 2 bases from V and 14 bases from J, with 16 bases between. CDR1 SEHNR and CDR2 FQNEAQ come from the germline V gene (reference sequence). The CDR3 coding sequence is TGTGCCAGCAGCTTACTGGCAGGCCCGGGGGCCCTCCACTTT. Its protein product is CASSLLAGPGALHF.

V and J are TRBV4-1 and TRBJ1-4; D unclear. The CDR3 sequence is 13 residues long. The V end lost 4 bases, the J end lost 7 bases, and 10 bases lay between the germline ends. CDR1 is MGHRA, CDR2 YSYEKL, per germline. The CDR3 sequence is CASSPYGGEKLFF. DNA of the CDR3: TGCGCCAGCAGCCCCTATGGAGGTGAAAAACTGTTTTTT.

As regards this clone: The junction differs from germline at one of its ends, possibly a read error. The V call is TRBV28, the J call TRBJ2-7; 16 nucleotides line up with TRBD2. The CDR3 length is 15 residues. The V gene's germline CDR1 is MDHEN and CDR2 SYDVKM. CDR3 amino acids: CASSGPGTSGRASGF. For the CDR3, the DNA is TGTGCCAGCAGTGGTCCCGGGACTAGCGGGAGGGCTAGTGGCTTC.

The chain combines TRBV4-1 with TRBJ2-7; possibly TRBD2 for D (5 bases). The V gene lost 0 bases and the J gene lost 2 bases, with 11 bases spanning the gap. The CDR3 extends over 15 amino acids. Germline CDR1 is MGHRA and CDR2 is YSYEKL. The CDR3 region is CASSQDMRAAYEQYF. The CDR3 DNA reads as TGCGCCAGCAGCCAAGATATGCGGGCGGCCTACGAGCAGTACTTC.

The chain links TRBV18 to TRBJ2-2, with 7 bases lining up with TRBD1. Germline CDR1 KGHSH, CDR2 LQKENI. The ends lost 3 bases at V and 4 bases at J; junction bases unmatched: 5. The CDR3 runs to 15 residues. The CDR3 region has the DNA TGTGCCAGCTCACCCGGGACAGAATTCACCGGGGAGCTGTTTTTT. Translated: CASSPGTEFTGELFF.

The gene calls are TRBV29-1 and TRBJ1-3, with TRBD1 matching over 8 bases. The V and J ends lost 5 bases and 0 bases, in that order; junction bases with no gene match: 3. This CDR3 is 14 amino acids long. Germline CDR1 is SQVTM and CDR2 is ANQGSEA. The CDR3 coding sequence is TGCAGCGTTTGGACAGGGAACTCTGGAAACACCATATATTTT. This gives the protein CSVWTGNSGNTIYF.

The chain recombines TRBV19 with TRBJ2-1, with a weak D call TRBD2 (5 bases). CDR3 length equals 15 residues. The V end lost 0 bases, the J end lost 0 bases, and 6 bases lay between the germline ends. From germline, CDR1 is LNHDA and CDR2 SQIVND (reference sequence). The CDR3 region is CASSIEGSSYNEQFF. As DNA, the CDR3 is TGTGCCAGTAGTATAGAGGGGAGCTCCTACAATGAGCAGTTCTTC.

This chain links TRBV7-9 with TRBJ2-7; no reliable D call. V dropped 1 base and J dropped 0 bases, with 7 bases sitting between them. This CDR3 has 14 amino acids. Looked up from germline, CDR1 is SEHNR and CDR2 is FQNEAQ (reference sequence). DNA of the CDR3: TGTGCCAGCAGCTTAGACACGTCCTCCTACGAGCAGTACTTC. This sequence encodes CASSLDTSSYEQYF. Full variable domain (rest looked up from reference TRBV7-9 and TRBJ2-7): DTGVSQNPRHKITKRGQNVTFRCDPISEHNRLYWYRQTLGQGPEFLTYFQNEAQLEKSRLLSDRFSAERPKGSFSTLEIQRTEQGDSAMYLCASSLDTSSYEQYFGPGTRLTVT.

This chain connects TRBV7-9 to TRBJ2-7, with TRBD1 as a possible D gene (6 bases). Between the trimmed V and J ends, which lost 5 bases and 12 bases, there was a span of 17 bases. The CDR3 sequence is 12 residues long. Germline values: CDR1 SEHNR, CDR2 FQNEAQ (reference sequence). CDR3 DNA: TGTGCCAGCAGCACTGGGGGCAGTCACCCGTACTTC. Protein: CASSTGGSHPYF.

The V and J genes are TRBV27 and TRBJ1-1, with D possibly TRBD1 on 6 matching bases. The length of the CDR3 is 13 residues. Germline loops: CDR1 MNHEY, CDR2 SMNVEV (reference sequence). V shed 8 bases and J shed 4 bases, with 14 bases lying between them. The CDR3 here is CASSRGIGTEAFF. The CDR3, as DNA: TGTGCCAGCTCCAGGGGAATTGGCACTGAAGCTTTCTTT.

The CDR3 loop reads CASSLVRGIENYGYTF. CDR3 DNA: TGTGCCAGCAGCTTAGTTCGGGGGATCGAGAACTATGGCTACACCTTC. The rearrangement links TRBV7-9 to TRBJ1-2, with D possibly matching TRBD1 (5 bases). Looked up from germline, CDR1 is SEHNR and CDR2 is FQNEAQ (reference sequence). The CDR3 spans 16 residues. V lost 1 base and J 2 bases, leaving 14 bases between the germline ends.

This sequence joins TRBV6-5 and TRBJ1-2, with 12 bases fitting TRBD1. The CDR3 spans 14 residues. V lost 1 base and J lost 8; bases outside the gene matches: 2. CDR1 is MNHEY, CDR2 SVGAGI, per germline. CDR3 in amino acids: CASSYFGTGGGYTF. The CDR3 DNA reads TGTGCCAGCAGTTACTTTGGGACAGGGGGCGGCTACACCTTC.

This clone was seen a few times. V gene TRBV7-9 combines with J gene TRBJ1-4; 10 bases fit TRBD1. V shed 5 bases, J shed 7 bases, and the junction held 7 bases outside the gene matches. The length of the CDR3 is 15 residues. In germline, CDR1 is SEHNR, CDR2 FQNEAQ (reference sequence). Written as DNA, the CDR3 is TGTGCCAGCAGCAGACAGGGGGCGCGGATTGAAAAACTGTTTTTT. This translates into CASSRQGARIEKLFF.

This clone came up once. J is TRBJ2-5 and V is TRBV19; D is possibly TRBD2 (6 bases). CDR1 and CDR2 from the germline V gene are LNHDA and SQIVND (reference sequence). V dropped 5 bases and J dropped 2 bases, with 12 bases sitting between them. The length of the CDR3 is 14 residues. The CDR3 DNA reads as TGTGCCAGTAGTGACCCGGGAGAGCAAGAGACCCAGTACTTC. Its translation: CASSDPGEQETQYF.

The CDR3 region has the DNA TGTGCCAGTACACCCGCAGACAAAACCAATCAGCCCCAGCATTTT. Its protein is CASTPADKTNQPQHF. The V call is TRBV19, the J call TRBJ1-5; no clear D gene. V was pared by 7 bases and J by 3 bases, with 16 bases between. Germline CDR1 reads LNHDA; CDR2 reads SQIVND (reference sequence). This CDR3 is 15 amino acids long.

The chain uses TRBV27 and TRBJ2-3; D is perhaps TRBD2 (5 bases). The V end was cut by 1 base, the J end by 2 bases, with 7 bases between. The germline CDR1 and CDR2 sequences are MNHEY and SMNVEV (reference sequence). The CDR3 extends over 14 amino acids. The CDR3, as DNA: TGTGCCAGCAGTTTATTGACTAACACAGATACGCAGTATTTT. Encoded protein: CASSLLTNTDTQYF.